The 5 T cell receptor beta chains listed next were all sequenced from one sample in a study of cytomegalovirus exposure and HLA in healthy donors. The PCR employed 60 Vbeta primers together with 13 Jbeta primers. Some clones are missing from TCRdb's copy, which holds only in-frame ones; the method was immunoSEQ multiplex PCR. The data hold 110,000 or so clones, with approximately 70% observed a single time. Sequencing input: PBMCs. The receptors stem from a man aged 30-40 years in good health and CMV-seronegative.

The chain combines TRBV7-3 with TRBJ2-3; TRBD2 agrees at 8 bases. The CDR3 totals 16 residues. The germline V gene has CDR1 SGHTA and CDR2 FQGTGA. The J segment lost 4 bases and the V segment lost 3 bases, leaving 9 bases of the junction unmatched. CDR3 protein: CASSLVAGGGPDTQYF. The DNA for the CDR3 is TGTGCCAGCAGCTTGGTTGCGGGAGGAGGGCCAGATACGCAGTATTTT.

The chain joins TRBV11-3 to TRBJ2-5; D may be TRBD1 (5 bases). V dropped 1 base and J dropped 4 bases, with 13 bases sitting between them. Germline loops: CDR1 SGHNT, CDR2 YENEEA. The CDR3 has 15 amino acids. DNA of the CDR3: TGTGCCAGCAGCTTAGCCGTTTGGGGCGGAGAGACCCAGTACTTC. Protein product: CASSLAVWGGETQYF.

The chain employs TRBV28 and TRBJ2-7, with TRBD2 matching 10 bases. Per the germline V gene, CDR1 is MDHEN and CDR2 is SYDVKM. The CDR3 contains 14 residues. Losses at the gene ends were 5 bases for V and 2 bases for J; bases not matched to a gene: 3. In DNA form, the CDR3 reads TGTGCCAGCAGTAGGACTAGCGGAGCCTACGAGCAGTACTTC. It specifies CASSRTSGAYEQYF.

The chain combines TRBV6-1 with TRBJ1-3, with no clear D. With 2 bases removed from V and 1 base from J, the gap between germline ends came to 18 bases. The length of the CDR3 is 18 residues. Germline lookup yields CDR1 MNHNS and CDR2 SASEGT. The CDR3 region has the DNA TGTGCCAGCAGTGAAAATCCGCCTCACGCCGGGTCTGGAAACACCATATATTTT. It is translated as CASSENPPHAGSGNTIYF.

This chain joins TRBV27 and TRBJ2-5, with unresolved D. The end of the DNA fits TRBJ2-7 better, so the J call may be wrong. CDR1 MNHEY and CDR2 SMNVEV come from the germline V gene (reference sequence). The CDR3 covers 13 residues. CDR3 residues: CASSLSRGYEQYF. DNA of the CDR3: TGTGCCAGCAGTTTATCTAGAGGCTACGAGCAGTACTTC.